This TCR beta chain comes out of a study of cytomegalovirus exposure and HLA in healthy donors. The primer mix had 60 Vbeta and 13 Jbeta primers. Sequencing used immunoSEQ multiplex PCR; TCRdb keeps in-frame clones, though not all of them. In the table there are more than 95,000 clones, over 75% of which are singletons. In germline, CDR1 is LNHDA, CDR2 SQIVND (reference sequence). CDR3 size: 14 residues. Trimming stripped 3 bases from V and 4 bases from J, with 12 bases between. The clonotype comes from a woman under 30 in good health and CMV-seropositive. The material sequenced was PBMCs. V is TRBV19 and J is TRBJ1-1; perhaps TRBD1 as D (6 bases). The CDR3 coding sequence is TGTGCCAGTAGTATGGAACCAGGGGCCACTGAAGCTTTCTTT. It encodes CASSMEPGATEAFF.